Reported below is one T cell receptor (beta chain). What it binds is not known. Using viral peptide pools, the ViraFEST assay grew out antigen-specific CD4+ T cells prior to sequencing. Scientists isolated CD4+ T cells after an approximately 9-day culture period ended. Negative nucleocapsid antibody tests before and after vaccination confirmed no previous SARS-CoV-2 infection. Half the medium was replaced with IL-2 medium on days 3 and 7. This specimen comes from a study of vaccination effects on CD4 cells after COVID-19. The study's findings and limits: Early post-infection timepoints were missing from the study, which also had few convalescent patients. Of the vaccine-induced clones from healthy vaccinees, merely 1 of 255 recognized common cold coronaviruses as well.

Assay: immunoSEQ multiplex PCR; the TCRdb copy retains only in-frame clones and omits some. There are some 22,000 clones in the sample; around 72% occur only once, and roughly a fifth lies in the top ten. The CDR3 covers 14 residues. Trimming shortened V by 10 bases and J by 7 bases, and 22 bases separated the two germline ends. From germline, CDR1 is MNHEY and CDR2 SVGAGI. The sequencing used CD4+ T cells from PBMCs cultured with HCoV-NL63 spike peptides, collected before COVID-19 vaccination. The J gene is TRBJ1-2, the V gene TRBV6-5; perhaps TRBD1 as D (5 bases). The TCR was taken from a human donor who received a COVID-19 vaccine. The CDR3 coding sequence is TGTGCCACCTCTCCGGGGCTGGTTACGGGTGGCTACACCTTC. Translated, it gives CATSPGLVTGGYTF.